One and the same sample provided the 13 T cell receptor beta chains below, sequenced in a study of early T cells in non-severe SARS-CoV-2 infection. MiXCR was run by TCRdb on the 5' RACE reads, yielding one entry per CDR3 protein. The table lists some 25,000 distinct CDR3 sequences, 3.5% to 5.5% of them singletons. Input material: whole blood. Every receptor here comes from an adult who was a healthcare worker with PCR-confirmed SARS-CoV-2 infection or an uninfected control (not recorded which).

This clonotype has at least ten counts. The chain uses TRBV7-2 and TRBJ2-1; 9 bases are a match to TRBD2. Germline CDR1 and CDR2: SGHTA and FQGNSA. The CDR3 totals 15 residues. Trimming removed 2 bases from V and 5 bases from J; junction bases left unmatched: 4. CDR3 in amino acids: CASSLRSSGDNEQFF. CDR3 DNA: TGTGCCAGCAGCTTAAGGTCTAGCGGGGACAATGAGCAGTTCTTC.

This clonotype appeared many times. The V and J genes are TRBV30 and TRBJ1-6; D remains ambiguous. The CDR3 consists of 13 residues. Trimming stripped 3 bases from V and 7 bases from J, with 10 bases between. Germline CDR1 is GTSNPN and CDR2 is SVGIG (reference sequence). CDR3 protein: CAWRRDSNSPLHF. The CDR3 DNA follows: TGTGCCTGGAGAAGGGATTCGAATTCACCCCTCCACTTT.

This clonotype was counted at least ten times. The rearrangement links TRBV6-1 to TRBJ2-1; the match to TRBD2 covers 8 bases. The CDR3 has 15 amino acids. Germline CDR1 is MNHNS and CDR2 is SASEGT. After removal of 5 bases from V and 0 bases from J, the junction contained 3 bases not matched to a gene. The CDR3 is CASSTSGSSYNEQFF. The CDR3 region has the DNA TGTGCCAGCAGTACCAGCGGGAGCTCCTACAATGAGCAGTTCTTC.

This clonotype appeared many times. The rearrangement uses TRBV11-2 and TRBJ1-2, with 8 nucleotides matching TRBD1. CDR3 size: 14 residues. With V trimmed by 6 bases and J by 8 bases, 11 bases remained unmatched. Germline V gene lookup returns CDR1 SGHAT and CDR2 FQNNGV. As DNA, the CDR3 is TGTGCCAGCAGACAAACAGGGGGTGGTGGAGGCTACACCTTC. It encodes CASRQTGGGGGYTF.

A few counts support this clonotype. The chain combines TRBV3-1 with TRBJ2-3; D remains ambiguous. This CDR3 contains 13 residues. V lost 1 base and J 11 bases, leaving 13 bases between the germline ends. CDR1 LGHDT and CDR2 YNNKEL come from the germline V gene (reference sequence). The CDR3, as DNA: TGTGCCAGCAGCCAAGGTAGGCTCGTACGGCAGTATTTT. Translation gives CASSQGRLVRQYF.

This clonotype has just a few counts. This chain links TRBV5-4 with TRBJ1-2; D might be TRBD1 (5 bases). V was pared by 3 bases and J by 2 bases, with 11 bases between. Germline values: CDR1 SGHNT, CDR2 YYREEE (reference sequence). This CDR3 is 14 amino acids long. CDR3 coding DNA: TGTGCCAGCAGCTCTCAGGGCCAGAACTATGGCTACACCTTC. It yields the protein CASSSQGQNYGYTF.

The chain has TRBV18 and TRBJ2-2, with D possibly TRBD1 on 5 matching bases. V was trimmed by 1 base and J by 3 bases, leaving 9 bases between them. This CDR3 has 15 amino acids. Germline V CDR1 and CDR2: KGHSH, LQKENI. DNA for the CDR3: TGTGCCAGCTCACCACAGCAGGGTGACACCGGGGAGCTGTTTTTT. This translates into CASSPQQGDTGELFF.

In its sample, this clonotype was seen many times. The CDR3 region is CASSQREGSYNEQFF. In DNA, the CDR3 is TGTGCCAGCAGTCAGCGGGAGGGATCCTACAATGAGCAGTTCTTC. The chain uses TRBV11-2 and TRBJ2-1, with TRBD2 identical over 10 bases. V shed 6 bases, J shed 1 base, and the junction held 3 bases outside the gene matches. The length of the CDR3 is 15 residues. In germline, CDR1 is SGHAT, CDR2 FQNNGV.

This clonotype was counted at least ten times. V usage is TRBV27 and J usage is TRBJ1-1; D remains unclear. V lost 2 bases to trimming and J lost 7 bases, with 14 bases between them. The germline V gene encodes CDR1 MNHEY and CDR2 SMNVEV (reference sequence). The CDR3 sequence is 14 residues long. The CDR3 DNA follows: TGTGCCAGCAGTTTACGCCGGCGGGGAGATGAAGCTTTCTTT. Translating gives CASSLRRRGDEAFF.

This clonotype appeared a few times. The chain has TRBV12-3 or TRBV12-4 and TRBJ1-1; 10 bases line up with TRBD1. There are 15 residues in the CDR3. V was pared by 6 bases and J by 4 bases, with 8 bases of the junction left unmatched. CDR3 nucleotides: TGTGCCAGCAGCCGGGCCGGGACAGGGGTCACTGAAGCTTTCTTT. It specifies CASSRAGTGVTEAFF.

This clonotype was recorded at least ten times. This chain joins TRBV6-5 and TRBJ1-5; D is unresolved. V lost 5 bases and J lost 2, with 19 bases in between. Germline CDR1 reads MNHEY; CDR2 reads SVGAGI. The CDR3 totals 17 residues. CDR3 sequence: CASSTHLRTSGNQPQHF. The DNA for the CDR3 is TGTGCCAGCAGTACTCACCTCCGAACGAGCGGCAATCAGCCCCAGCATTTT.

This clonotype was observed at least ten times. V gene TRBV28 combines with J gene TRBJ2-1; 12 bases fit TRBD2. J was trimmed by 1 base and V by 5 bases; bases with no gene match: 6. The CDR3 spans 17 residues. Germline assignment: CDR1 MDHEN and CDR2 SYDVKM. CDR3 DNA sequence: TGTGCCAGCAGTCCAACTAGCGGGAGGAGATCCTACAATGAGCAGTTCTTC. This gives the protein CASSPTSGRRSYNEQFF. The whole variable domain, filled in from reference TRBV28 and TRBJ2-1, reads DVKVTQSSRYLVKRTGEKVFLECVQDMDHENMFWYRQDPGLGLRLIYFSYDVKMKEKGDIPEGYSVSREKKERFSLILESASTNQTSMYLCASSPTSGRRSYNEQFFGPGTRLTVL.

V usage is TRBV4-1 and J usage is TRBJ1-1, with D possibly matching TRBD1 (5 bases). V gave up 4 bases and J gave up 8 bases, with 14 bases separating them. The length of the CDR3 is 13 residues. Germline V gene data show CDR1 as MGHRA and CDR2 as YSYEKL. The CDR3 coding sequence is TGCGCCAGCAGCCGATCGGGCAGGGCCGAAGCTTTCTTT. Translating gives CASSRSGRAEAFF.